This T cell receptor (beta chain) was obtained from a study of blood T cell repertoires in COVID-19. The wider study: Specimens from acute and convalescent COVID-19 originated in the United States, Italy and Spain. In each case, the material was cDNA or gDNA derived from T cells, B-cell-depleted T cells, or PBMCs.

The repertoire was sequenced with immunoSEQ multiplex PCR; TCRdb's copy has only in-frame clones and lacks some. The data contain roughly 250,000 clones, more than 85% of them singletons. Looked up from germline, CDR1 is LGHDT and CDR2 is YNNKEL (reference sequence). V was trimmed by 5 bases and J by 5 bases, leaving 19 bases between them. This CDR3 comprises 16 residues. Ages ranged from 18 to 89 years, with residence in 24 US areas. For recovered donors of Cohort 3, there were two negative PCRs, clearance, or symptom resolution. The sample consisted of PBMCs or T cells enriched from blood (not recorded which). The TCR comes from a woman aged 45-60 years who had recovered from COVID-19. The chain carries TRBV3-1 (or the pseudogene TRBV3-2) and TRBJ2-1, with D uncertain. This CDR3 reads CASSVMSPISDNEQFF. DNA for the CDR3: TGTGCCAGCAGCGTCATGAGTCCCATTTCCGACAATGAGCAGTTCTTC.